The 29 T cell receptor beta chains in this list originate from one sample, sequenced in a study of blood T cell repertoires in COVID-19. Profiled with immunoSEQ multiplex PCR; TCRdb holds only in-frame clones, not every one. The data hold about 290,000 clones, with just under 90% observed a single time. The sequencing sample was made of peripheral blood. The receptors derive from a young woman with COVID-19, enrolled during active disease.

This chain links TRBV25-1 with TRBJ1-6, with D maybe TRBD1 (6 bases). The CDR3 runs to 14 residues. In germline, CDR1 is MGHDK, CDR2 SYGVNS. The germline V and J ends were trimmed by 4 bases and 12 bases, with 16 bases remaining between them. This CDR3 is CASSGTLGGRPLHF. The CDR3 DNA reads TGTGCCAGCAGTGGCACCCTCGGGGGGCGACCCCTCCACTTT.

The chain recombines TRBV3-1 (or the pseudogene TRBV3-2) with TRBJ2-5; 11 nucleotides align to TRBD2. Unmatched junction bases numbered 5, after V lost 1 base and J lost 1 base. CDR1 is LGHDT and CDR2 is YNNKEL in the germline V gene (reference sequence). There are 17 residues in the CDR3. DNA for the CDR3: TGTGCCAGCAGCCAAGGGAGGCTAGCGGGGGGCCAAGAGACCCAGTACTTC. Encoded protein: CASSQGRLAGGQETQYF.

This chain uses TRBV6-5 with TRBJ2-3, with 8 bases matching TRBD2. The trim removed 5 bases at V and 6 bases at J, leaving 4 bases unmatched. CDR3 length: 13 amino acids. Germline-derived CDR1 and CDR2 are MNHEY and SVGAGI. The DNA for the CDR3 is TGTGCCAGCAGTCGAGCGGGGGCGGATACGCAGTATTTT. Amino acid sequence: CASSRAGADTQYF.

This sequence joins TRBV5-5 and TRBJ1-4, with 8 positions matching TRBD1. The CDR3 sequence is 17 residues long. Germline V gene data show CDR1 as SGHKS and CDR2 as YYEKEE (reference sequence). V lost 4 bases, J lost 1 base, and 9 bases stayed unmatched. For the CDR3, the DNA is TGTGCCAGCAGCCGAAAAACGACAGGGGTAACTAATGAAAAACTGTTTTTT. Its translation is CASSRKTTGVTNEKLFF.

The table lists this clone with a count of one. The CDR3 is CASGDRDEKLFF. The CDR3 nucleotides are TGTGCCAGCGGCGACAGGGATGAAAAACTGTTTTTT. The chain uses TRBV28 and TRBJ1-4, with TRBD1 matching 7 bases. The CDR3 is 12 amino acids. V dropped 8 bases and J dropped 6; count of bases not matched to a gene: 3. Germline V gene data show CDR1 as MDHEN and CDR2 as SYDVKM.

In nucleotides, the CDR3 is TGCGCCAGCAAGGGCAGCGGAGAAGAGACCCAGTACTTC. This encodes CASKGSGEETQYF. The J gene is TRBJ2-5, the V gene TRBV10-2, with a tentative D call TRBD2 (5 bases). The V end was cut by 7 bases, the J end by 3 bases, with 12 bases between. Germline values: CDR1 WSHSY, CDR2 SAAADI. This CDR3 contains 13 residues.

The CDR3 region is CASSGTGGPAYGYTF. CDR3 nucleotide sequence: TGTGCCAGCAGCGGAACGGGGGGCCCCGCCTATGGCTACACCTTC. The chain uses TRBV7-9 and TRBJ1-2, with TRBD1 as a possible D gene (6 bases). Trimming removed 5 bases at V and 4 bases at J, with 17 bases between. CDR1 and CDR2 from the germline V gene are SEHNR and FQNEAQ (reference sequence). The CDR3 length is 15 residues. Full variable domain (rest looked up from reference TRBV7-9 and TRBJ1-2): DTGVSQNPRHKITKRGQNVTFRCDPISEHNRLYWYRQTLGQGPEFLTYFQNEAQLEKSRLLSDRFSAERPKGSFSTLEIQRTEQGDSAMYLCASSGTGGPAYGYTFGSGTRLTVV.

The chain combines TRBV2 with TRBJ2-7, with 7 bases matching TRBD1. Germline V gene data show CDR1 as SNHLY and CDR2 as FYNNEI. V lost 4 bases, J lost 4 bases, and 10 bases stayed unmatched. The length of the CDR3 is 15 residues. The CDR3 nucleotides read TGTGCCAGCAGTGTACACGGACAGGCCATATACGAGCAGTACTTC. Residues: CASSVHGQAIYEQYF.

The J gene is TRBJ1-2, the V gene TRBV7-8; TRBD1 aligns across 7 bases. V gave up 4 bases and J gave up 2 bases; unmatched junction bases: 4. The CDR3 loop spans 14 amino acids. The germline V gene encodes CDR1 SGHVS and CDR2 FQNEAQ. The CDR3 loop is CASSSHRGNYGYTF. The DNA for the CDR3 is TGTGCCAGCAGCTCGCACAGGGGAAACTATGGCTACACCTTC.

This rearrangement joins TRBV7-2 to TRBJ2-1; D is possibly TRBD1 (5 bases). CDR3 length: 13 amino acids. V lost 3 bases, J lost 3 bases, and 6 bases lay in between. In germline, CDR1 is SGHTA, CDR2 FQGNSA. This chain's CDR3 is CASSLTDYNEQFF. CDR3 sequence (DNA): TGTGCCAGCAGCTTGACAGACTACAATGAGCAGTTCTTC.

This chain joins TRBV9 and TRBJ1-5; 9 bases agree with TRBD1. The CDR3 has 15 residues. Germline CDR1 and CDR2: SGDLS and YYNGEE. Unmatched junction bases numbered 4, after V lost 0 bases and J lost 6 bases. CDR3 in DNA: TGTGCCAGCAGCGTAGAAGAGGACAGGGGTCAGCCCCAGCATTTT. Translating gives CASSVEEDRGQPQHF.

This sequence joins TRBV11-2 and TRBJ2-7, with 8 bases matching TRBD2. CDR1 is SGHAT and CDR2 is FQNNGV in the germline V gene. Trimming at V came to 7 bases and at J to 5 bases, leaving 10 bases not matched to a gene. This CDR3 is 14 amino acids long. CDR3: CASTHQRGRNEQYF. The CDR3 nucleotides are TGTGCCAGCACCCACCAGCGGGGGAGGAACGAGCAGTACTTC.

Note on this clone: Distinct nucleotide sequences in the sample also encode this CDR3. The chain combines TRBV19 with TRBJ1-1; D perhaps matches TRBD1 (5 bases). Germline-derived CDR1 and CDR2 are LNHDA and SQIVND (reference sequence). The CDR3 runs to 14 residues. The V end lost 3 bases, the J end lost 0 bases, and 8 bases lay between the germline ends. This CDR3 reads CASSIGRVNTEAFF. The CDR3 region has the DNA TGTGCCAGTAGTATCGGCAGGGTGAACACTGAAGCTTTCTTT. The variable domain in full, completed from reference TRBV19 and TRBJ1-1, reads DGGITQSPKYLFRKEGQNVTLSCEQNLNHDAMYWYRQDPGQGLRLIYYSQIVNDFQKGDIAEGYSVSREKKESFPLTVTSAQKNPTAFYLCASSIGRVNTEAFFGQGTRLTVV.

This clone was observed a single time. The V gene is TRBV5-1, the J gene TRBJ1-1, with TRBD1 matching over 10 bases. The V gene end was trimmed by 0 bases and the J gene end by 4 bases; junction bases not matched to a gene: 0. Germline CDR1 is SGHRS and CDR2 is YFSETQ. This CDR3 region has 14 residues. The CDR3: CASSLGTGGTEAFF. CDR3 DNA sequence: TGCGCCAGCAGCTTGGGGACAGGGGGCACTGAAGCTTTCTTT.

The CDR3 loop is CASQGRTNYGYTF. The CDR3 DNA reads TGTGCCAGTCAGGGCAGGACAAATTATGGCTACACCTTC. The gene calls are TRBV19 and TRBJ1-2, with D possibly TRBD1 on 5 matching bases. Trimming took 8 bases from V and 5 from J, leaving 15 bases between them. The CDR3 contains 13 residues. From germline, CDR1 is LNHDA and CDR2 SQIVND (reference sequence).

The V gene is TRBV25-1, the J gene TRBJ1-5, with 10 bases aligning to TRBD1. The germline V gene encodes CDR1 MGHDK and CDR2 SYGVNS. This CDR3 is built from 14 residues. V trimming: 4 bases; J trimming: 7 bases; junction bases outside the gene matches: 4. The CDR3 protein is CASSGQGAGQPQHF. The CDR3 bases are TGTGCCAGCAGTGGACAGGGGGCCGGGCAGCCCCAGCATTTT.

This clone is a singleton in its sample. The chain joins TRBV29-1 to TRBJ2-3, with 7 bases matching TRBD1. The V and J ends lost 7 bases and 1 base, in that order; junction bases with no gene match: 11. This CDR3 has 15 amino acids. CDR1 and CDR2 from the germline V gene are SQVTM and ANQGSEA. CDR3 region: CSAYAEGAGTDTQYF. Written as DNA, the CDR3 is TGCAGCGCCTACGCCGAGGGGGCGGGCACAGATACGCAGTATTTT.

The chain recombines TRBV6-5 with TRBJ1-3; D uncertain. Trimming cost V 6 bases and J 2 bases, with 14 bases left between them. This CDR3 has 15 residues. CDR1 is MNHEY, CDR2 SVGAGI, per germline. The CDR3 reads CASRDSQWTGNTIYF. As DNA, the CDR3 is TGTGCCAGCAGAGACTCGCAATGGACTGGAAACACCATATATTTT.

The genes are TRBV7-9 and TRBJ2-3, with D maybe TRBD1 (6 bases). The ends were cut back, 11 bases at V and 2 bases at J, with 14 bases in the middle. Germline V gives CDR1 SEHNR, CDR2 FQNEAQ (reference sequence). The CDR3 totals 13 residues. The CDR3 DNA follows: TGTGCCGGTGAGGGGGTTCCCACAGATACGCAGTATTTT. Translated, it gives CAGEGVPTDTQYF.

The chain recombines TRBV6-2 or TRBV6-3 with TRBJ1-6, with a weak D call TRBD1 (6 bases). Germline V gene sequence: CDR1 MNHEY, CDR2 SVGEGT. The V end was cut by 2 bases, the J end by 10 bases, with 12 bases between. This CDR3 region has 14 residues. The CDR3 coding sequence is TGTGCCAGCAGTTACCTGGGAAGGGGGTCACCCCTCCACTTT. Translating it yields CASSYLGRGSPLHF.

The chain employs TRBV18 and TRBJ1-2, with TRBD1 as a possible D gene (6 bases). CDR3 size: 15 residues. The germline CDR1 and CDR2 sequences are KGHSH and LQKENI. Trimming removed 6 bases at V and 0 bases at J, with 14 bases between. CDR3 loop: CASSRQGQANYGYTF. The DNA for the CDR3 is TGTGCCAGCTCTAGGCAGGGACAAGCTAACTATGGCTACACCTTC.

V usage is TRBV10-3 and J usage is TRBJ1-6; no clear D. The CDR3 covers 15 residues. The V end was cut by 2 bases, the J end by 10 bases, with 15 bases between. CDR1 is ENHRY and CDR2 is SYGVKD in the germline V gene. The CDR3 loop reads CAISEADGVRSPLHF. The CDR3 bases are TGTGCCATCAGTGAGGCGGACGGGGTACGGTCACCCCTCCACTTT.

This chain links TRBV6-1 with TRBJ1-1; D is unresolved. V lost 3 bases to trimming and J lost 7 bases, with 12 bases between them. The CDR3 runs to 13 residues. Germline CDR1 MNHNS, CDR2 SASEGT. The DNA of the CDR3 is TGTGCCAGCAGTGAGGTTACTCGTATTGAAGCTTTCTTT. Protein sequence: CASSEVTRIEAFF.

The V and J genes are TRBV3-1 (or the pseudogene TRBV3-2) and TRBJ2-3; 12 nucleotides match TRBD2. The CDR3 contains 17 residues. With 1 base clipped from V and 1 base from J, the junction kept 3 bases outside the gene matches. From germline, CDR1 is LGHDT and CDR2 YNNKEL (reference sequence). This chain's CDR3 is CASSQASSGGGTDTQYF. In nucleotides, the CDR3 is TGTGCCAGCAGCCAAGCGTCTAGCGGGGGGGGCACAGATACGCAGTATTTT.

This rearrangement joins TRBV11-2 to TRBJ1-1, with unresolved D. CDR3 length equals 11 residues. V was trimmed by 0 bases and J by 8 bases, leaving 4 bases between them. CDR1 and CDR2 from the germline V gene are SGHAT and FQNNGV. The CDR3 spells CASSLEREAFF. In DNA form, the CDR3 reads TGTGCCAGCAGCTTAGAGAGGGAAGCTTTCTTT.

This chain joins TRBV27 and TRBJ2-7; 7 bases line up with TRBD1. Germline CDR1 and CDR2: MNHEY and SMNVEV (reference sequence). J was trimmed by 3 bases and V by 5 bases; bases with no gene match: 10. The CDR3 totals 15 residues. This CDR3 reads CASSTYGTAGYEQYF. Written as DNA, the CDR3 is TGTGCCAGCAGTACATATGGGACAGCAGGCTACGAGCAGTACTTC.

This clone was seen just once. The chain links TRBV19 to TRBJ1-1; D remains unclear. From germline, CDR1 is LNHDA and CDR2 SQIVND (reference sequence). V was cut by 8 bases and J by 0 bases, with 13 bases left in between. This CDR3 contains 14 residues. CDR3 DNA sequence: TGTGCCAGTTGCACCCTGGGCATGAACACTGAAGCTTTCTTT. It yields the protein CASCTLGMNTEAFF.

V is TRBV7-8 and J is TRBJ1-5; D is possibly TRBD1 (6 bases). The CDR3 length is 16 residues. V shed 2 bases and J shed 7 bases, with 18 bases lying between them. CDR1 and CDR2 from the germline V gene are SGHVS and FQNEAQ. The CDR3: CASSLHQGRDGQPQHF. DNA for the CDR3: TGTGCCAGCAGCTTACACCAGGGGAGGGACGGCCAGCCCCAGCATTTT.

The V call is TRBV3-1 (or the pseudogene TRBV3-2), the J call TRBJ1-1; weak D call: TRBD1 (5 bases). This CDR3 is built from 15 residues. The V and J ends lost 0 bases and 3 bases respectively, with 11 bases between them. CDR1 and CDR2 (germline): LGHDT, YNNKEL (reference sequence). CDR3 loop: CASSQDFREDTEAFF. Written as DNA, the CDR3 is TGTGCCAGCAGCCAAGATTTCAGGGAGGACACTGAAGCTTTCTTT.